These 22 T cell receptor beta chains were sequenced from one sample in a study of blood T cells in healthy people across ages. A second PCR of 7 to 11 cycles used a sample-barcoded 5' primer and a J-beta primer mix. MiXCR was run by TCRdb on the 5' RACE reads, yielding one entry per CDR3 protein. The table includes some 1.4 million distinct CDR3 sequences, about 40% detected once. Sequencing input: blood. The receptors were sampled from a woman aged 18-35 years in good health.

This clonotype showed up just a few times. V and J are TRBV15 and TRBJ1-2; D is ambiguous. The CDR3 is made up of 13 amino acids. The ends were cut back, 1 base at V and 6 bases at J, with 9 bases in the middle. Germline V gene sequence: CDR1 LNHNV, CDR2 YYDKDF (reference sequence). CDR3 DNA sequence: TGTGCCACCAGCAGAGCGGAACGCGATGGCTACACCTTC. Translated, it gives CATSRAERDGYTF. The whole variable domain, filled in from reference TRBV15 and TRBJ1-2, reads DAMVIQNPRYQVTQFGKPVTLSCSQTLNHNVMYWYQQKSSQAPKLLFHYYDKDFNNEADTPDNFQSRRPNTSFCFLDIRSPGLGDTAMYLCATSRAERDGYTFGSGTRLTVV.

This rearrangement joins TRBV3-1 to TRBJ2-7; 8 positions agree with TRBD1. The better agreement between TRBJ2-5 and the DNA end casts doubt on the J call. Germline V gene data show CDR1 as LGHDT and CDR2 as YNNKEL (reference sequence). CDR3 length: 14 residues. The CDR3 region is CASPGQGLWETQYF. The CDR3 region has the DNA TGTGCCAGCCCCGGACAGGGATTATGGGAGACCCAGTACTTC.

V and J are TRBV27 and TRBJ2-4; 9 positions match TRBD1. Judging by the DNA end, TRBJ2-5 fits better; the J call may be wrong. This CDR3 is built from 14 residues. CDR1 is MNHEY, CDR2 SMNVEV, per germline (reference sequence). In DNA form, the CDR3 reads TGTGCCAGCAGTATGACAGGGGGGGGAGAGACCCAGTACTTC. The encoded protein is CASSMTGGGETQYF.

The chain combines TRBV12-3 or TRBV12-4 with TRBJ2-3, with D possibly being TRBD1 (5 bases). The CDR3 consists of 15 residues. Trimming cost V 5 bases and J 0 bases, with 12 bases left between them. In nucleotides, the CDR3 is TGTGCCAGCAGTCGACAGACATCTAGCACAGATACGCAGTATTTT. Amino acid sequence: CASSRQTSSTDTQYF.

The rearrangement links TRBV5-1 to TRBJ1-5, with D tentatively TRBD1 (5 bases). This CDR3 contains 17 residues. Between the trimmed V and J ends, which lost 2 bases and 2 bases, there was a span of 17 bases. Germline loops: CDR1 SGHRS, CDR2 YFSETQ. In nucleotides, the CDR3 is TGCGCCAGCAGCTTAGGTCCCATGGGGGAAGGCAATCAGCCCCAGCATTTT. Amino acid sequence: CASSLGPMGEGNQPQHF.

V gene TRBV5-1 combines with J gene TRBJ2-5; TRBD2 is a possible D gene (5 bases). The tail of the sequence fits TRBJ2-7 better, so the J call may be wrong. The CDR3 loop spans 13 amino acids. Germline loops: CDR1 SGHRS, CDR2 YFSETQ. The CDR3, as DNA: TGCGCCAGCAGCCGGACGTGGGGAGACGAGCAGTACTTC. Translation: CASSRTWGDEQYF.

The rearrangement joins TRBV12-3 or TRBV12-4 to TRBJ2-7, with D possibly TRBD2 on 7 matching bases. The J call is in doubt because the DNA end fits TRBJ2-5 better. CDR3 size: 13 residues. DNA for the CDR3: TGTGCCAGCAGCTGGGGGGGCCCCGAGACCCAGTACTTC. It yields the protein CASSWGGPETQYF.

This clonotype appeared a few times. This chain uses TRBV4-2 with TRBJ2-5; unclear D gene. CDR1 and CDR2 (germline): LGHNA, YNFKEQ. The CDR3 spans 14 residues. Trimming removed 0 bases at V and 7 bases at J, with 12 bases between. CDR3 DNA sequence: TGTGCCAGCAGCCAAGAAGTTAACCCGGCGACCCAGTACTTC. It yields the protein CASSQEVNPATQYF.

Written as DNA, the CDR3 is TGTGCCAGCTCACCCAGGACGGACAAAGTGGGCTACACCTTC. Translated: CASSPRTDKVGYTF. The V call is TRBV18, the J call TRBJ1-2; perhaps TRBD1 as D (5 bases). With 3 bases removed from V and 8 bases from J, the gap between germline ends came to 16 bases. CDR1 is KGHSH, CDR2 LQKENI, per germline. The CDR3 is 14 amino acids. Filled out from reference TRBV18 and TRBJ1-2, the complete variable domain reads NAGVMQNPRHLVRRRGQEARLRCSPMKGHSHVYWYRQLPEEGLKFMVYLQKENIIDESGMPKERFSAEFPKEGPSILRIQQVVRGDSAAYFCASSPRTDKVGYTFGSGTRLTVV.

V usage is TRBV20-1 and J usage is TRBJ2-7; a possible D gene is TRBD1 (6 bases). CDR1 is DFQATT, CDR2 SNEGSKA, per germline (reference sequence). The CDR3 is 15 residues long. V lost 5 bases and J lost 2, with 19 bases in between. DNA of the CDR3: TGCAGTGCTGGCGATCGTGGCAGGGGAGCCTACGAGCAGTACTTC. Translating gives CSAGDRGRGAYEQYF.

The CDR3 DNA reads TGTGCGGGGGGCGGCAATCAGCCCCAGCATTTT. Translating gives CAGGGNQPQHF. The V call is TRBV6-1, the J call TRBJ1-5; D possibly corresponds to TRBD1 (6 bases). The V gene's germline CDR1 is MNHNS and CDR2 SASEGT. The CDR3 totals 11 residues.

The table lists this clonotype with a few counts. V is TRBV20-1 and J is TRBJ1-1; D is unclear. Germline V gene sequence: CDR1 DFQATT, CDR2 SNEGSKA (reference sequence). V was pared by 3 bases and J by 7 bases, with 15 bases between. This CDR3 is 13 amino acids long. CDR3 nucleotide sequence: TGCAGTGCTAGTGAAGGGTTAAATCATGAAGCTTTCTTT. This encodes CSASEGLNHEAFF.

This sequence joins TRBV14 and TRBJ1-2; 8 nucleotides align to TRBD1. The CDR3 consists of 17 residues. The V and J ends lost 0 bases and 6 bases, in that order; junction bases with no gene match: 12. Germline CDR1 is SGHDN and CDR2 is FVKESK. CDR3 in amino acids: CASSQDVRGRGHDGYTF. In DNA, the CDR3 is TGTGCCAGCAGCCAAGATGTTCGCGGCAGGGGGCACGATGGCTACACCTTC.

This clonotype was seen just once. This chain links TRBV7-9 with TRBJ2-1; D may match TRBD1 or TRBD2 (5 bases each). The better agreement between TRBJ2-7 and the DNA end casts doubt on the J call. Germline CDR1 reads SEHNR; CDR2 reads FQNEAQ (reference sequence). The CDR3 has 16 residues. The CDR3 here is CASSWTGPTTGHEQYF. Written as DNA, the CDR3 is TGTGCCAGCAGCTGGACGGGACCAACCACGGGCCACGAGCAGTACTTC.

The chain has TRBV12-3 or TRBV12-4 and TRBJ2-7; TRBD2 agrees at 10 bases. The CDR3 totals 16 residues. V was pared by 7 bases and J by 2 bases, with 11 bases of the junction left unmatched. CDR3 protein: CASTLWASGGTYEQYF. Written as DNA, the CDR3 is TGTGCCAGCACCTTATGGGCTAGCGGGGGTACCTACGAGCAGTACTTC.

This clonotype was recorded many times. The chain uses TRBV12-3 or TRBV12-4 and TRBJ2-7, with TRBD1 identical over 8 bases. The CDR3 spans 14 residues. Germline trimming cut 5 bases from V and 1 base from J; bases unmatched to any gene: 4. In nucleotides, the CDR3 is TGTGCCAGCAGTCTCCGGGACAGGTCCTACGAGCAGTACTTC. Its protein is CASSLRDRSYEQYF.

The J gene is TRBJ2-7, the V gene TRBV28, with a tentative D call TRBD2 (6 bases). The CDR3 spans 14 residues. Germline V gene sequence: CDR1 MDHEN, CDR2 SYDVKM. V lost 2 bases, J lost 7 bases, and 15 bases lay in between. CDR3 protein: CASSLLQRAPEQYF. The CDR3 DNA is TGTGCCAGCAGTTTACTCCAGCGGGCTCCGGAGCAGTACTTC. The whole variable domain, remainder taken from reference TRBV28 and TRBJ2-7, is DVKVTQSSRYLVKRTGEKVFLECVQDMDHENMFWYRQDPGLGLRLIYFSYDVKMKEKGDIPEGYSVSREKKERFSLILESASTNQTSMYLCASSLLQRAPEQYFGPGTRLTVT.

This chain joins TRBV20-1 and TRBJ2-2; 8 bases map to TRBD2. Germline values: CDR1 DFQATT, CDR2 SNEGSKA (reference sequence). V dropped 3 bases and J dropped 1; count of bases not matched to a gene: 4. The CDR3 consists of 15 residues. CDR3 DNA sequence: TGCAGTGCTAGTAGCGGGGAAAAGAACACCGGGGAGCTGTTTTTT. Amino acid sequence: CSASSGEKNTGELFF.

The sample holds a few counts of this clonotype. The genes are TRBV12-3 or TRBV12-4 and TRBJ1-5, with a possible D match to TRBD1 (5 bases). The CDR3 is 13 residues long. The ends were cut back, 3 bases at V and 10 bases at J, with 13 bases in the middle. The CDR3 sequence is CASSFNGGAPQHF. The CDR3 DNA sequence: TGTGCCAGCAGTTTCAATGGTGGGGCTCCCCAGCATTTT.

This clonotype was seen just once. The chain joins TRBV3-1 to TRBJ2-5; TRBD2 is a possible D gene (6 bases). The V end lost 1 base, the J end lost 4 bases, and 13 bases lay between the germline ends. From germline, CDR1 is LGHDT and CDR2 YNNKEL (reference sequence). The CDR3 is 15 residues long. Here the CDR3 DNA reads TGTGCCAGCAGCCAAGCCTCGGGAGAGGGAGAGACCCAGTACTTC. It specifies CASSQASGEGETQYF.

The J gene is TRBJ2-1, the V gene TRBV29-1; 10 nucleotides align to TRBD2. Unmatched junction bases numbered 17, after V lost 5 bases and J lost 4 bases. Germline V gene lookup returns CDR1 SQVTM and CDR2 ANQGSEA. The CDR3 is 18 residues long. The CDR3 DNA reads as TGCAGCGTTTACTCGACTAGCGGGTCGAGGGTCGGATACAATGAGCAGTTCTTC. It specifies CSVYSTSGSRVGYNEQFF.

This clonotype was observed a handful of times. DNA of the CDR3: TGTGCCACTGGTGGATCCTATAATTCACCCCTCCACTTT. It is translated as CATGGSYNSPLHF. This chain connects TRBV27 to TRBJ1-6; D not certain. Trimming took off 10 bases at V and 1 base at J, with 8 bases between the two ends. From germline, CDR1 is MNHEY and CDR2 SMNVEV (reference sequence). The CDR3 is 13 residues long.